These T cell receptor beta chains were read from a single sample in a study of cytomegalovirus exposure and HLA in healthy donors. Libraries were prepared by immunoSEQ multiplex PCR; TCRdb keeps only in-frame clonotypes and omits some of them. The table includes 140,000 or so clones, roughly three quarters detected once. Sequenced material: PBMCs. These TCRs come from a woman aged 25 to 39 in good health and CMV-seronegative. Both conserved end residues are part of each CDR3. A D gene is named only where the DNA matches it firmly. Only some rows state a clone size, as once, few, many or a class for expanded clones.

>TRBD1|TRBJ1-2|TRBV28|NA
CASRPGGPYGYTF
TGTGCCAGCAGGCCAGGGGGGCCCTATGGCTACACCTTC
>TRBD2|TRBJ2-7|TRBV7-9|NA
CAATRLAGLLDYEQYF
TGTGCCGCGACCCGGCTAGCGGGACTCCTAGACTACGAGCAGTACTTC
>TRBD1|TRBJ1-2|TRBV7-8|NA
CASSPEDRGYGYTF
TGTGCCAGCAGCCCAGAGGACAGGGGGTATGGCTACACCTTC
>NA|TRBJ2-2|TRBV19|NA
CASSARGTGELFF
TGTGCCAGTAGTGCAAGGGGAACCGGGGAGCTGTTTTTT
>NA|TRBJ1-1|TRBV11-1|NA
CASSLVASGWGGTEAFF
TGTGCCAGCAGCTTAGTTGCTTCAGGGTGGGGTGGCACTGAAGCTTTCTTT
>NA|TRBJ2-1|TRBV28|NA
CASSTPQRAYNEQFF
TGTGCCAGCAGTACCCCACAGCGGGCCTACAATGAGCAGTTCTTC
>TRBD1|TRBJ2-1|TRBV7-7|NA
CASSMLRGSYNEQFF
TGTGCTAGCAGCATGCTCAGGGGGTCCTACAATGAGCAGTTCTTC
>NA|TRBJ2-1|TRBV28|NA
CASRPSNLDLDNEQFF
TGTGCCAGCAGACCCTCTAACCTCGACTTGGACAATGAGCAGTTCTTC
>TRBD1|TRBJ1-4|TRBV25-1|NA
CASSAHGQGYEKLFF
TGTGCCAGCAGTGCCCACGGACAGGGTTACGAAAAACTGTTTTTT
>TRBD2|TRBJ2-5|TRBV30|NA
CAWSVLAGGETQYF
TGTGCCTGGAGTGTTCTAGCGGGAGGAGAGACCCAGTACTTC
>TRBD2|TRBJ2-1|TRBV7-9|few
CSSSLALAGSYNEQFF
TGTTCCAGCAGCTTAGCACTAGCGGGGAGCTACAATGAGCAGTTCTTC
>NA|TRBJ2-3|TRBV7-2|NA
CASSPYTDTQYF
TGTGCCAGCAGCCCTTACACAGATACGCAGTATTTT
>TRBD1|TRBJ1-2|TRBV5-1|few
CASSPGQGADYGYTF
TGCGCCAGCAGCCCAGGACAGGGGGCTGACTATGGCTACACCTTC
>NA|TRBJ2-5|TRBV6-5|NA
CASSNPPGRAETQYF
TGTGCCAGCAGTAACCCCCCGGGGAGAGCGGAGACCCAGTACTTC
>TRBD1|TRBJ2-7|TRBV19|NA
CASSSYFPGQGSYEQYF
TGTGCCAGTAGTAGCTACTTTCCGGGACAGGGGTCCTACGAGCAGTACTTC
>TRBD1|TRBJ2-3|TRBV5-6|NA
CASSWRAGGADTQYF
TGTGCCAGCAGCTGGAGGGCAGGGGGCGCAGATACGCAGTATTTT
>TRBD2|TRBJ2-6|TRBV9|once
CASSKLAGEGNGANVLTF
TGTGCCAGCAGCAAGTTAGCGGGAGAGGGGAATGGGGCCAACGTCCTGACTTTC
>TRBD1|TRBJ1-3|TRBV6-1|few
CASRTGAEGNTIYF
TGTGCCAGCAGGACAGGGGCAGAGGGAAACACCATATATTTT
>TRBD1|TRBJ1-1|TRBV10-2|NA
CASSEGQGNTEAFF
TGCGCCAGCAGTGAAGGACAGGGGAACACTGAAGCTTTCTTT
>TRBD1|TRBJ2-1|TRBV14|NA
CASSRKDRSGQFF
TGTGCCAGCAGCCGGAAGGACAGGTCCGGGCAGTTCTTC
>NA|TRBJ1-5|TRBV6-1|few
CASRYYGGNQPQHF
TGTGCCAGCAGATACTACGGGGGCAATCAGCCCCAGCATTTT
>NA|TRBJ1-5|TRBV6-6|NA
CASTHPALGRQPQHF
TGTGCCAGCACTCATCCGGCCTTGGGGCGTCAGCCCCAGCATTTT